The 26 T cell receptor beta chains below were found in one sample sequenced in a study of blood T cell repertoires in COVID-19. Assay: immunoSEQ multiplex PCR; the TCRdb copy retains only in-frame clones and omits some. The sample lists a few hundred thousand clones, 75% to 90% occurring once. Sequencing input: PBMCs or T cells enriched from blood (not recorded which). The receptors here all came from a middle-aged woman who had recovered from COVID-19.

The chain links TRBV27 to TRBJ2-3; 10 nucleotides line up with TRBD1. Trimming at V came to 0 bases and at J to 7 bases, leaving 7 bases not matched to a gene. The germline CDR1 and CDR2 sequences are MNHEY and SMNVEV (reference sequence). This CDR3 comprises 16 residues. DNA for the CDR3: TGTGCCAGCAGTTTATCGACAGGGGGCGCGTCCTATACGCAGTATTTT. It translates to CASSLSTGGASYTQYF.

V and J are TRBV19 and TRBJ2-1; 9 bases map to TRBD2. This CDR3 is 14 amino acids long. Germline trimming cut 3 bases from V and 9 bases from J; bases unmatched to any gene: 6. The germline CDR1 and CDR2 sequences are LNHDA and SQIVND (reference sequence). CDR3 sequence reads: CASSIDSSGIEQFF. The CDR3 DNA sequence: TGTGCCAGTAGTATCGATTCTAGCGGGATTGAGCAGTTCTTC.

This rearrangement joins TRBV10-3 to TRBJ2-2, with 9 nucleotides matching TRBD1. The V segment lost 10 bases and the J segment 3 bases; nucleotides outside the gene matches: 6. The CDR3 is made up of 14 amino acids. Germline V gene data show CDR1 as ENHRY and CDR2 as SYGVKD. The CDR3 is CATLWDRDTGELFF. The CDR3 DNA follows: TGTGCCACTCTTTGGGACAGGGACACCGGGGAGCTGTTTTTT.

V is TRBV9 and J is TRBJ2-5, with TRBD2 matching 10 bases. The CDR3 contains 16 residues. The V gene's germline CDR1 is SGDLS and CDR2 YYNGEE. The junction had 10 bases not matched to a gene; V was cut back by 4 bases and J by 4 bases. CDR3 DNA: TGTGCCAGCAGCCTCGCGAGCGGGAGGGCCGCAGAGACCCAGTACTTC. The encoded protein is CASSLASGRAAETQYF.

The chain recombines TRBV11-3 with TRBJ2-3; the D gene is possibly TRBD2 (5 bases). V lost 1 base and J lost 4, with 12 bases in between. The germline gives CDR1 SGHNT, CDR2 YENEEA. The CDR3 contains 15 residues. CDR3 region: CASSLGAGLADTQYF. The CDR3 nucleotides are TGTGCCAGCAGCTTAGGGGCCGGACTCGCAGATACGCAGTATTTT.

The chain is built from TRBV19 and TRBJ2-1; 15 bases are a match to TRBD2. With V trimmed by 10 bases and J by 0 bases, 4 bases remained unmatched. The CDR3 length is 16 residues. From germline, CDR1 is LNHDA and CDR2 SQIVND (reference sequence). CDR3 nucleotides: TGTGCCACTGGGACTAGCGGGGGGTTCTCCTACAATGAGCAGTTCTTC. Translated, it gives CATGTSGGFSYNEQFF.

The chain carries TRBV7-2 and TRBJ1-3; TRBD1 is a possible D gene (5 bases). Trimming shortened V by 5 bases and J by 4 bases, and 18 bases separated the two germline ends. The CDR3 is 16 residues long. Looked up from germline, CDR1 is SGHTA and CDR2 is FQGNSA. The CDR3 protein is CASSHGGMASGNTIYF. CDR3 bases: TGTGCCAGCAGCCACGGGGGGATGGCTTCAGGAAACACCATATATTTT. Filled out from reference TRBV7-2 and TRBJ1-3, the complete variable domain reads GAGVSQSPSNKVTEKGKDVELRCDPISGHTALYWYRQSLGQGLEFLIYFQGNSAPDKSGLPSDRFSAERTGGSVSTLTIQRTQQEDSAVYLCASSHGGMASGNTIYFGEGSWLTVV.

V gene TRBV28 combines with J gene TRBJ1-1, with 7 nucleotides matching TRBD1. CDR1 and CDR2 from the germline V gene are MDHEN and SYDVKM. The CDR3 has 14 residues. Unmatched junction bases numbered 5, after V lost 3 bases and J lost 4 bases. For the CDR3, the DNA is TGTGCCAGCAGTTTGGAAAGGGGGCTCACTGAAGCTTTCTTT. The encoded protein is CASSLERGLTEAFF. Filled out from reference TRBV28 and TRBJ1-1, the complete variable domain reads DVKVTQSSRYLVKRTGEKVFLECVQDMDHENMFWYRQDPGLGLRLIYFSYDVKMKEKGDIPEGYSVSREKKERFSLILESASTNQTSMYLCASSLERGLTEAFFGQGTRLTVV.

The chain carries TRBV6-5 and TRBJ2-5, with TRBD2 matching over 8 bases. The CDR3 contains 13 residues. CDR1 is MNHEY and CDR2 is SVGAGI in the germline V gene. J lost 4 bases, V lost 7 bases, and 5 bases had no gene match. In nucleotides, the CDR3 is TGTGCCAGCACCGGGGGGGGGCTAGAGACCCAGTACTTC. It specifies CASTGGGLETQYF.

The V gene is TRBV29-1, the J gene TRBJ2-3, with D unclear. With 0 bases removed from V and 1 base from J, the gap between germline ends came to 5 bases. The CDR3 is made up of 13 amino acids. CDR1 and CDR2 from the germline V gene are SQVTM and ANQGSEA. DNA of the CDR3: TGCAGCGTTGAAGATAGAGGCACAGATACGCAGTATTTT. Translating gives CSVEDRGTDTQYF.

V and J are TRBV30 and TRBJ1-1; D is unresolved. The CDR3 spans 14 residues. Germline CDR1 is GTSNPN and CDR2 is SVGIG (reference sequence). V lost 1 base to trimming and J lost 3 bases, with 12 bases between them. The CDR3: CAWSAGASHTEAFF. The CDR3 nucleotides are TGTGCCTGGAGTGCGGGAGCCAGTCACACTGAAGCTTTCTTT.

The rearrangement joins TRBV5-4 to TRBJ1-2; TRBD1 might be the D (5 bases). The CDR3 has 14 residues. Germline CDR1 and CDR2: SGHNT and YYREEE (reference sequence). Trimming cost V 0 bases and J 4 bases, with 10 bases left between them. The CDR3: CASSLGGEIYGYTF. CDR3 sequence (DNA): TGTGCCAGCAGCTTGGGGGGGGAGATCTATGGCTACACCTTC.

This rearrangement joins TRBV18 to TRBJ2-1; D gene uncertain. Germline V gives CDR1 KGHSH, CDR2 LQKENI. The CDR3 is 15 amino acids. The germline V and J ends were trimmed by 0 bases and 3 bases, with 9 bases remaining between them. The CDR3 reads CASSPPWNSYNEQFF. The CDR3 coding sequence is TGTGCCAGCTCACCACCGTGGAACAGCTACAATGAGCAGTTCTTC.

The count of this clone is one. V usage is TRBV6-2 or TRBV6-3 and J usage is TRBJ1-1, with D hard to call. V shed 0 bases and J shed 10 bases, with 12 bases lying between them. The CDR3 runs 13 residues. Germline V lookup: CDR1 MNHEY, CDR2 SVGEGT. As DNA, the CDR3 is TGTGCCAGCAGTTACTCGACACCTACACGAGCTTTCTTT. It codes for CASSYSTPTRAFF.

This rearrangement joins TRBV11-2 to TRBJ2-3; 7 bases line up with TRBD2. With 4 bases clipped from V and 4 bases from J, the junction kept 5 bases outside the gene matches. The CDR3 sequence is 14 residues long. The germline gives CDR1 SGHAT, CDR2 FQNNGV. In DNA, the CDR3 is TGTGCCAGCAGCTGGAGTGGGGGGGCAGATACGCAGTATTTT. It codes for CASSWSGGADTQYF.

The chain uses TRBV4-1 and TRBJ1-5; a possible D gene is TRBD1 (6 bases). V was shortened by 4 bases and J by 8 bases, with 15 bases between the two germline ends. The length of the CDR3 is 14 residues. Germline assignment: CDR1 MGHRA and CDR2 YSYEKL. CDR3 sequence (DNA): TGCGCCAGCAGCCTTTCAGGGGATCAGGAGCCCCAGCATTTT. Its protein is CASSLSGDQEPQHF.

This clone was detected once. The chain uses TRBV5-1 and TRBJ2-7, with 8 bases that match TRBD1. The V segment lost 0 bases and the J segment 0 bases; nucleotides outside the gene matches: 5. Germline V gene sequence: CDR1 SGHRS, CDR2 YFSETQ. This CDR3 comprises 16 residues. The DNA for the CDR3 is TGCGCCAGCAGCTTGGAGGGCGGACAGGGCTCCTACGAGCAGTACTTC. Translation: CASSLEGGQGSYEQYF.

The chain links TRBV27 to TRBJ1-5; D possibly corresponds to TRBD1 (5 bases). The CDR3 consists of 14 residues. Germline V gene sequence: CDR1 MNHEY, CDR2 SMNVEV (reference sequence). Trimming took 6 bases from V and 3 from J, leaving 12 bases between them. The CDR3 loop is CASSPGAVNQPQHF. The CDR3, as DNA: TGTGCCAGCAGCCCTGGGGCAGTCAATCAGCCCCAGCATTTT.

This clone turned up a few times. The rearrangement links TRBV13 to TRBJ2-7; maybe TRBD2 (6 bases). This CDR3 has 14 amino acids. Germline V gene data show CDR1 as PRHDT and CDR2 as FYEKMQ (reference sequence). The V end lost 7 bases, the J end lost 4 bases, and 17 bases lay between the germline ends. Here the CDR3 DNA reads TGTGCCAGCACCGGGGGAAAGGGAAGGTACGAGCAGTACTTC. Protein: CASTGGKGRYEQYF.

V and J are TRBV29-1 and TRBJ2-7, with 12 bases that match TRBD1. The V and J ends lost 8 bases and 3 bases, in that order; junction bases with no gene match: 8. Germline CDR1 reads SQVTM; CDR2 reads ANQGSEA. The CDR3 spans 14 residues. In nucleotides, the CDR3 is TGCAGCTTTTCCGGGACAGGGGGCATCTACGAGCAGTACTTC. Translation: CSFSGTGGIYEQYF.

The chain has TRBV7-9 and TRBJ1-4; 10 nucleotides line up with TRBD1. Germline V gene lookup returns CDR1 SEHNR and CDR2 FQNEAQ (reference sequence). Trimming took 3 bases from V and 7 from J; bases not matched to a gene: 14. CDR3 length: 18 residues. CDR3 DNA sequence: TGTGCCAGCAGCTTTAATGCCCGACCGGGACAGGGGTTTGAAAAACTGTTTTTT. Translation: CASSFNARPGQGFEKLFF.

The chain employs TRBV19 and TRBJ1-4, with D hard to call. CDR1 and CDR2 (germline): LNHDA, SQIVND (reference sequence). Trimming left V 1 base short and J 4 bases short, with 10 bases between. The CDR3 has 15 amino acids. The CDR3 sequence: CASSIGSGNNEKLFF. Written as DNA, the CDR3 is TGTGCCAGTAGTATAGGCTCCGGGAATAATGAAAAACTGTTTTTT.

The genes are TRBV11-3 and TRBJ2-1; weak D call: TRBD2 (7 bases). Germline loops: CDR1 SGHNT, CDR2 YENEEA. Trimming took 3 bases from V and 4 from J, leaving 13 bases between them. The CDR3 loop spans 15 amino acids. The CDR3 sequence: CASSLGASGYNEQFF. The CDR3 DNA sequence: TGTGCCAGCAGCTTGGGGGCTAGCGGTTACAATGAGCAGTTCTTC.

The rearrangement links TRBV23-1 to TRBJ2-7; 7 nucleotides line up with TRBD1. TRBV23-1 is an ORF; its function is uncertain. V was pared by 4 bases and J by 4 bases, with 10 bases of the junction left unmatched. The CDR3 has 15 residues. The CDR3 DNA sequence: TGCGCCAGCAGTCTCGACTCATGGGACAGTTACGAGCAGTACTTC. Translated, it gives CASSLDSWDSYEQYF.

The chain carries TRBV6-2 or TRBV6-3 and TRBJ2-5; 10 bases align to TRBD2. With 0 bases clipped from V and 5 bases from J, the junction kept 15 bases outside the gene matches. CDR3 length equals 19 residues. Germline V gene data show CDR1 as MNHEY and CDR2 as SVGEGT. CDR3 region: CASSYSPSWASGSTETQYF. The CDR3 nucleotides read TGTGCCAGCAGTTACTCCCCTTCATGGGCTAGCGGGAGTACGGAGACCCAGTACTTC.

The chain links TRBV19 to TRBJ1-5; D may be TRBD1 (6 bases). The V and J ends lost 7 bases and 4 bases respectively, with 17 bases between them. This CDR3 region has 15 residues. The germline CDR1 and CDR2 sequences are LNHDA and SQIVND (reference sequence). CDR3 nucleotides: TGTGCCAGTAACAATGGTCAGGGGTTGAATCAGCCCCAGCATTTT. Translating gives CASNNGQGLNQPQHF.